This TCR beta chain appears in the sequencing data of a study of CD8 T cells in ankylosing spondylitis. Study conclusions and caveats: Past studies reported some motif variants in reactive arthritis synovial fluid and blood. A motif in TCR beta, a set of eight or nine highly homologous variants, appeared characteristic of ankylosing spondylitis blood.

TCRdb reprocessed the 5' RACE reads with MiXCR, giving one entry per CDR3 protein. The sample includes approximately 220,000 distinct CDR3 sequences, around 20% of them seen just once. The length of the CDR3 is 17 residues. The germline gives CDR1 GTSNPN, CDR2 SVGIG (reference sequence). With V trimmed by 2 bases and J by 4 bases, 5 bases remained unmatched. Concerning this clonotype itself: What it recognizes is unknown.

The clonotype was recovered from a male donor with ankylosing spondylitis. Sequencing was performed on blood, either unsorted or a sorted T cell fraction (not recorded which). This rearrangement joins TRBV30 to TRBJ2-1, with 16 bases lining up with TRBD2. DNA for the CDR3: TGTGCCTGGAGTACGGGACTAGCGGGAGGGCAATACAATGAGCAGTTCTTC. Translation gives CAWSTGLAGGQYNEQFF. Variable domain in full (rest from reference TRBV30 and TRBJ2-1): SQTIHQWPATLVQPVGSPLSLECTVEGTSNPNLYWYRQAAGRGLQLLFYSVGIGQISSEVPQNLSASRPQDRQFILSSKKLLLSDSGFYLCAWSTGLAGGQYNEQFFGPGTRLTVL.